This TCR beta chain was sequenced during a study of blood T cell repertoires in COVID-19. Study in general: Sources were T cells, B-cell-depleted T cells, or PBMCs; the material itself was cDNA or gDNA.

Germline V gene data show CDR1 as ENHRY and CDR2 as SYGVKD. Unmatched junction bases numbered 13, after V lost 0 bases and J lost 2 bases. CDR3 length: 18 residues. Per the original methods: Amplifying reference gene primers gave estimates of nucleated cell counts. Profiled with immunoSEQ multiplex PCR; TCRdb holds only in-frame clones, not every one. V, J and clone size derive from that table, while D and trimming were established from the DNA sequence. The sample consists of about 40,000 clones, around 90% of them appearing once. Material for sequencing was peripheral blood. The TCR sequence derives from a woman aged 80 or older with active COVID-19. The chain employs TRBV10-3 and TRBJ2-7, with TRBD1 matching over 7 bases. CDR3 protein: CAISESLNRGQAPYEQYF. The CDR3 DNA is TGTGCCATCAGTGAGTCCTTAAACAGGGGTCAGGCCCCCTACGAGCAGTACTTC.